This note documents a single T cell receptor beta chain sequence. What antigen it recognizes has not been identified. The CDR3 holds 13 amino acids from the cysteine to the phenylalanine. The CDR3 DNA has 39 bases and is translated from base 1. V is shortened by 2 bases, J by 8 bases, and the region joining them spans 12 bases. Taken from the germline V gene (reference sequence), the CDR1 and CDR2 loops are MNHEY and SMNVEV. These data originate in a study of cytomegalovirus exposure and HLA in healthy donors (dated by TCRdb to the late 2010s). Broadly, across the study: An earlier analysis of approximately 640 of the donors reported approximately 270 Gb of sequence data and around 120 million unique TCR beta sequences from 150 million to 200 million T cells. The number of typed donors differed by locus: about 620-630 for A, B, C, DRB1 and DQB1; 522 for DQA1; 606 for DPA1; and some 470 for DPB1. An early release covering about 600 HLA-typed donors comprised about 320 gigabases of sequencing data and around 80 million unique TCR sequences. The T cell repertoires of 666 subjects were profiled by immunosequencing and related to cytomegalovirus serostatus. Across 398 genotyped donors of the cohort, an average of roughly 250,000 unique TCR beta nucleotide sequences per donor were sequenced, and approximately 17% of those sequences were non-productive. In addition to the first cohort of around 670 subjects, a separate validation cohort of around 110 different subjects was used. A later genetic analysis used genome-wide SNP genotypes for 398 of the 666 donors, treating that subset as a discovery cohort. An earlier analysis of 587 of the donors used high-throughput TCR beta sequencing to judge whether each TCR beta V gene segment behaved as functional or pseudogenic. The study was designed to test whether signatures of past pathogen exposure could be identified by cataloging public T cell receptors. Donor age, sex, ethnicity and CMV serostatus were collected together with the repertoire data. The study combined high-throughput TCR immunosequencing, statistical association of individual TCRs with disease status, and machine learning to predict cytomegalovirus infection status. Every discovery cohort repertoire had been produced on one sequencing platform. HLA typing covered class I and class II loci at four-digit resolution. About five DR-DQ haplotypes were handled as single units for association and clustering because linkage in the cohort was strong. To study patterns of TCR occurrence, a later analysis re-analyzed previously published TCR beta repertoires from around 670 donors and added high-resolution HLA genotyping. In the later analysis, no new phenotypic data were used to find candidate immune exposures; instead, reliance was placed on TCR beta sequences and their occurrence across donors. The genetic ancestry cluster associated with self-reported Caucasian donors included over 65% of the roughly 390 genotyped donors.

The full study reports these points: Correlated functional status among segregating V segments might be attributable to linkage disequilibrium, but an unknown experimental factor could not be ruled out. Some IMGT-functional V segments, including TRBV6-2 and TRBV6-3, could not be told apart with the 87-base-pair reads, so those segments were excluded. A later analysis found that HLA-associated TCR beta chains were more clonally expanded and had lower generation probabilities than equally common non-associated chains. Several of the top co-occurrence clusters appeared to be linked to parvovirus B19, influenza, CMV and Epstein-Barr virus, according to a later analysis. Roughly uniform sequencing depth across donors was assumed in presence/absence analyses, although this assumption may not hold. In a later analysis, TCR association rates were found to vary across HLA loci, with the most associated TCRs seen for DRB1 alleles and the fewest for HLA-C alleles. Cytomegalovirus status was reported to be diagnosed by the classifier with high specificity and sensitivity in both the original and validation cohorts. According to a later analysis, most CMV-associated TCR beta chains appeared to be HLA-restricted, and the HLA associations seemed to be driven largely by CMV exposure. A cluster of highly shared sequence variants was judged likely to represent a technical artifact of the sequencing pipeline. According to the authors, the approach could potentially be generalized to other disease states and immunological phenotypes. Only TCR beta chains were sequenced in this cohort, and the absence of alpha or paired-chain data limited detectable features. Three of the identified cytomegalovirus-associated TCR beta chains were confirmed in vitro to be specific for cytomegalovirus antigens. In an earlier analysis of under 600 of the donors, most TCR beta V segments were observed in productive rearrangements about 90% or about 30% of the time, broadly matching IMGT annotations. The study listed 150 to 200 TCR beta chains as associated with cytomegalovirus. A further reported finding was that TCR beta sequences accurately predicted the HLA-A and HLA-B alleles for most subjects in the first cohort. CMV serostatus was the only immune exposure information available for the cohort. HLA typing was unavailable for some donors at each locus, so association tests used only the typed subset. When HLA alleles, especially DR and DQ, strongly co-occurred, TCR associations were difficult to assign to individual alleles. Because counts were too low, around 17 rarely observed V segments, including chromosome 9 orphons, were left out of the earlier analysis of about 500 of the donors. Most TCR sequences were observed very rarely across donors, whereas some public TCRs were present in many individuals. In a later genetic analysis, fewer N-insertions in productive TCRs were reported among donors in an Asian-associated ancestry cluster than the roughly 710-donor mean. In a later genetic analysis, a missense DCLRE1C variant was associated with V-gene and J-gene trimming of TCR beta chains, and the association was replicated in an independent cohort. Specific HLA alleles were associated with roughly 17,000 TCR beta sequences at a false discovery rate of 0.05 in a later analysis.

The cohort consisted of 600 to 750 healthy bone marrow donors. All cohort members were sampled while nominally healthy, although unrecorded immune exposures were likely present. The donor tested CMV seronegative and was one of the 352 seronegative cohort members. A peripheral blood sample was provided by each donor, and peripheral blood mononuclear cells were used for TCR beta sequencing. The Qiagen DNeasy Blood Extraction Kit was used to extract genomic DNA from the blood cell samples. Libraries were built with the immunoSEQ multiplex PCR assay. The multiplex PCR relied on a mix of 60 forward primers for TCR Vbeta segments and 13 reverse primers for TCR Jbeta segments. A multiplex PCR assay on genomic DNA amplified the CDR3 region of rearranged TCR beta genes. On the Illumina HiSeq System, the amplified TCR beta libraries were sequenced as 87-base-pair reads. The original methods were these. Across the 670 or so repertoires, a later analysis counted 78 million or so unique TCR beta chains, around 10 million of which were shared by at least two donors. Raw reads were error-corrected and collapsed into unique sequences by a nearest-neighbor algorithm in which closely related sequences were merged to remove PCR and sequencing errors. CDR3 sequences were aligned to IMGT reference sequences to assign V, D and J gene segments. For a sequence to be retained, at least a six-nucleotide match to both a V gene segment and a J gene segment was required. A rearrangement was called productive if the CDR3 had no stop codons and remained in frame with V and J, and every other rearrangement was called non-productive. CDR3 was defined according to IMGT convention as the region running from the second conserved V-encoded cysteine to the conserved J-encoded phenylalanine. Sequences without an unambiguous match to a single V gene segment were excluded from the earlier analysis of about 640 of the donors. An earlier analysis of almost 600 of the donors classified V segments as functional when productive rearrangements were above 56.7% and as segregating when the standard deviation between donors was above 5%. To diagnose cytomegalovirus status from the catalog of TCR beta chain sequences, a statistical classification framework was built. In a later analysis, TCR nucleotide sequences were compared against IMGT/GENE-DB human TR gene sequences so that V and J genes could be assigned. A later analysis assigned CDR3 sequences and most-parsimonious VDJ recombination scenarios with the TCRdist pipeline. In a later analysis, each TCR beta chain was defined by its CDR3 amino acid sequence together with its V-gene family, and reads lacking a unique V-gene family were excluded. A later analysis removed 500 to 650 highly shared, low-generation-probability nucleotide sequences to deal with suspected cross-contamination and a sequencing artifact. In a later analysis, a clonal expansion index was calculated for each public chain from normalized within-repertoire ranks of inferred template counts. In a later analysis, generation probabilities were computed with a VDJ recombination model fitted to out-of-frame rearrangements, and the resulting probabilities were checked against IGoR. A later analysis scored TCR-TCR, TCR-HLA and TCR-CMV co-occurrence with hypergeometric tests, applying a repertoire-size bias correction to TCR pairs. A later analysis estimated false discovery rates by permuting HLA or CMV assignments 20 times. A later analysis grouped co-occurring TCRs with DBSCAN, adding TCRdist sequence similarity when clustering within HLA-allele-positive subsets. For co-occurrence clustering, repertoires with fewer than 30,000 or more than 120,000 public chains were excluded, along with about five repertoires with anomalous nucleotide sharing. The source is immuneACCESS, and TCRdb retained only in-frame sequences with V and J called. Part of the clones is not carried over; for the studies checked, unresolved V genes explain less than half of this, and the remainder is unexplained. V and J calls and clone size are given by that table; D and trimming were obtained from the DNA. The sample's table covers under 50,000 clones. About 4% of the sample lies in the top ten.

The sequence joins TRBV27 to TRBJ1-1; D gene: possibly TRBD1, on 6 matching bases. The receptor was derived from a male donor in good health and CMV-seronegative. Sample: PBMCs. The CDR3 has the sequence CASSLQGQMEAFF. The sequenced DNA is TGTGCCAGCAGTTTACAGGGACAAATGGAAGCTTTCTTT.